A single T cell receptor beta chain is shown here with its context. Its antigen is as yet unknown. Time point denoted: patch test 3, about 24 weeks after DPC sensitization. Indicated treatment: therapeutic diphenylcyclopropenone sensitization with weekly scalp DPC. Alopecia patients between 18 and 70 years old and suitable for DPC were used as donors. Unfractionated whole blood was the source from which total RNA was extracted. TCRdb itself ran the RACE reads through MiXCR, one entry per CDR3 protein. The profile shows 50,000 or so distinct CDR3 sequences, approximately 9.9% of them singletons. The ends lost 0 bases at V and 5 bases at J; junction bases unmatched: 6. Per the germline V gene, CDR1 is SGHRS and CDR2 is YFSETQ. There are 15 residues in the CDR3. This sample was taken from a study of human T cells and chemical hapten exposure. The wider study: Alopecia areata, totalis or universalis affected patients, mainly female. General observations from the study: Alopecia affecting every donor means their immune response may not match healthy people's.

The TCR sequence derives from a woman aged 40 to 50 with alopecia areata. Some clones in this sample may be carry-over from other donors' samples. The genes are TRBV5-1 and TRBJ2-5; 8 bases are shared with TRBD1. The sequencing used whole blood, collected in connection with sensitization to the hapten diphenylcyclopropenone (DPC). CDR3 nucleotide sequence: TGCGCCAGCAGCTTGGAGACAGGGGCTGGGGAGACCCAGTACTTC. Its translation is CASSLETGAGETQYF. Filled out from reference TRBV5-1 and TRBJ2-5, the complete variable domain reads KAGVTQTPRYLIKTRGQQVTLSCSPISGHRSVSWYQQTPGQGLQFLFEYFSETQRNKGNFPGRFSGRQFSNSRSEMNVSTLELGDSALYLCASSLETGAGETQYFGPGTRLLVL.